Below, one TCR beta chain is given with its context. Antigen unknown. The PCR was carried out with 60 Vbeta primers and 13 Jbeta primers. The method was immunoSEQ multiplex PCR; TCRdb's version includes in-frame clones alone and lacks a portion of them. The data hold roughly 100,000 clones, with 65% to 85% observed a single time. The sample is drawn from a study of cytomegalovirus exposure and HLA in healthy donors. Study observations and caveats: Equally common other TCR beta chains were less clonally expanded than HLA-associated ones, a later analysis found.

The CDR3 spans 14 residues. CDR1 is SGHTA, CDR2 FQGNSA, per germline. With 2 bases removed from V and 1 base from J, the gap between germline ends came to 9 bases. This chain uses TRBV7-2 with TRBJ2-7; possible D gene TRBD2, 5 bases. Material for sequencing was PBMCs. The TCR sequence derives from a man younger than 30 in good health and CMV-seronegative. CDR3 sequence (DNA): TGTGCCAGCAGCTTAACGAGGGTTTCCTACGAGCAGTACTTC. It specifies CASSLTRVSYEQYF.